These 4 T cell receptor beta chains originate from one sample sequenced in a study of blood T cells in healthy people across ages. It was with a sample-barcoded 5' primer and a J-beta primer mix that a second PCR of roughly 7 to 12 cycles was run. TCRdb analysed the 5' RACE reads with MiXCR anew, one entry per CDR3 protein. The sample has approximately 1.5 million distinct CDR3 sequences, about 35% seen once. The sequencing sample was made of blood. These receptor sequences come from a woman aged 25 to 39 in good health.

In regard to this clonotype: No conserved phenylalanine or tryptophan is present at the end of the CDR3, so a read error is the likely explanation. The J gene is TRBJ2-7, the V gene TRBV29-1; the match to TRBD2 covers 8 bases. The CDR3 loop spans 15 amino acids. Germline CDR1 reads SQVTM; CDR2 reads ANQGSEA. The ends lost 1 base at V and 1 base at J; junction bases unmatched: 6. In DNA, the CDR3 is TGCAGCGTTGAAGCCAGGCTAGCGGGTTCCTACGAGCAGTACTCC. The encoded protein is CSVEARLAGSYEQYS.

V is TRBV18 and J is TRBJ1-2, with TRBD1 as a possible D gene (5 bases). There are 14 residues in the CDR3. V was pared by 3 bases and J by 8 bases, with 16 bases between. Germline V lookup: CDR1 KGHSH, CDR2 LQKENI. CDR3 sequence: CASSPTDSNWGYTF. In DNA form, the CDR3 reads TGTGCCAGCTCACCCACAGACAGCAACTGGGGCTACACCTTC.

The chain is built from TRBV20-1 and TRBJ2-1; 8 bases agree with TRBD2. The CDR3 runs 13 residues. Germline V gene sequence: CDR1 DFQATT, CDR2 SNEGSKA (reference sequence). J was trimmed by 6 bases and V by 4 bases; bases with no gene match: 5. The CDR3 DNA reads TGCAGTGCTATGGGACTAGAGGGCAATGAGCAGTTCTTC. Residues: CSAMGLEGNEQFF.

This clonotype was picked up a small number of times. The rearrangement uses TRBV5-5 and TRBJ1-6; D ambiguous. This CDR3 contains 13 residues. Germline lookup yields CDR1 SGHKS and CDR2 YYEKEE (reference sequence). Trimming left V 0 bases short and J 10 bases short, with 8 bases between. CDR3 region: CASSLELSSPLHF. The CDR3 bases are TGTGCCAGCAGCTTGGAACTCAGCTCACCCCTCCACTTT.